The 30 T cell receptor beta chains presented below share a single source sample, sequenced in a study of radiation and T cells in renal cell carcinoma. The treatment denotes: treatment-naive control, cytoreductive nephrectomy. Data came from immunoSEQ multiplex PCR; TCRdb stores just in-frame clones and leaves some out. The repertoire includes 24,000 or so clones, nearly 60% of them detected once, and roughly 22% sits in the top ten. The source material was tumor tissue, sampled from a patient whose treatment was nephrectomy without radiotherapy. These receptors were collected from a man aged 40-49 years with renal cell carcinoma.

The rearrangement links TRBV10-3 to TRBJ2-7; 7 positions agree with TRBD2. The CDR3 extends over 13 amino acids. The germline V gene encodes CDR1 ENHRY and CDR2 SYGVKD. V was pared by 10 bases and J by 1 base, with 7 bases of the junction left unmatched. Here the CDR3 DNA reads TGTGCCACCGCGGGGGTTGATTCCTACGAGCAGTACGTC. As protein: CATAGVDSYEQYV.

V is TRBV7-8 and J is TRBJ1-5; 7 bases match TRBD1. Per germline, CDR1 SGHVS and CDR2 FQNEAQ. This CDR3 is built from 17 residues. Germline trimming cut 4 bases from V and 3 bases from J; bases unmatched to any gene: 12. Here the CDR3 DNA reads TGTGCCAGCAGCTCCGGGGGGGACAGCTCCCCCAATCAGCCCCAGCATTTT. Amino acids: CASSSGGDSSPNQPQHF.

This chain's CDR3 is CASSAKFQHYEQYF. Here the CDR3 DNA reads TGTGCCAGCAGCGCAAAGTTTCAGCACTACGAGCAGTACTTC. The genes are TRBV6-1 and TRBJ2-7, with no clear D. Germline V gene lookup returns CDR1 MNHNS and CDR2 SASEGT. The CDR3 runs 14 residues. The V end was cut by 6 bases, the J end by 3 bases, with 15 bases between.

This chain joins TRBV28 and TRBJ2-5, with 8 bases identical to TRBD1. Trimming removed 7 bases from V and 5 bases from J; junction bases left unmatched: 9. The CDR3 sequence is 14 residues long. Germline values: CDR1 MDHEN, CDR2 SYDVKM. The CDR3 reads CASTSQGAKETQYF. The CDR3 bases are TGTGCCAGCACTTCCCAGGGGGCAAAGGAGACCCAGTACTTC.

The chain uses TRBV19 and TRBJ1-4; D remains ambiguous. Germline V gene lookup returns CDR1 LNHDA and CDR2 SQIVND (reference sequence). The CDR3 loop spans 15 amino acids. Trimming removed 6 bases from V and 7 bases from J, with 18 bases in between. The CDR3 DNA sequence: TGTGCCAGTAGGGCGGGGAATCTGTTTCGTGAAAAACTGTTTTTT. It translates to CASRAGNLFREKLFF.

The CDR3 loop reads CASSRAGVTDTQYF. Here the CDR3 DNA reads TGTGCCAGCAGCAGGGCAGGGGTCACAGATACGCAGTATTTT. This chain connects TRBV7-9 to TRBJ2-3, with D perhaps matching TRBD1 (6 bases). Trimming cost V 5 bases and J 2 bases, with 11 bases left between them. Germline V gene data show CDR1 as SEHNR and CDR2 as FQNEAQ (reference sequence). The CDR3 consists of 14 residues.

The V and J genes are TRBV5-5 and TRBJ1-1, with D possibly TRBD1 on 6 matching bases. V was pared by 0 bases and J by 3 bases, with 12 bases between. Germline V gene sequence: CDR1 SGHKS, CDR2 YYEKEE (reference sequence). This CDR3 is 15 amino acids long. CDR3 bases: TGTGCCAGCAGCTTGGCAGGGGAGTTGGACACTGAAGCTTTCTTT. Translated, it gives CASSLAGELDTEAFF.

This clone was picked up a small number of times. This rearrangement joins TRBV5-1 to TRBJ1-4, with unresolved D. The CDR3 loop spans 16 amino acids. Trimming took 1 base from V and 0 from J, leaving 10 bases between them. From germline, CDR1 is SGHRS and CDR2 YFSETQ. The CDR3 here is CASSLRGLTTNEKLFF. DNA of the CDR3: TGCGCCAGCAGCTTGCGTGGGCTCACAACTAATGAAAAACTGTTTTTT.

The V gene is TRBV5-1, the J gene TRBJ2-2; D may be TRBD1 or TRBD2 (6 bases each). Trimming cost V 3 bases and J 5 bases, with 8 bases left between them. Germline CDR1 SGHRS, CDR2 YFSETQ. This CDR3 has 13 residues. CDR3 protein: CASSWGATGELFF. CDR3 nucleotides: TGCGCCAGCAGCTGGGGGGCGACCGGGGAGCTGTTTTTT.

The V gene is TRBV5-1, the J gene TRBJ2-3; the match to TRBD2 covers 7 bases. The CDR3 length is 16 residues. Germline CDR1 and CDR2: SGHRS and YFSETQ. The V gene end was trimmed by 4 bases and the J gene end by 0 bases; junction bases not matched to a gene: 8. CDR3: CASSRSTSSSTDTQYF. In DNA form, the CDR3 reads TGCGCCAGCAGCCGCTCGACTAGCAGCAGCACAGATACGCAGTATTTT.

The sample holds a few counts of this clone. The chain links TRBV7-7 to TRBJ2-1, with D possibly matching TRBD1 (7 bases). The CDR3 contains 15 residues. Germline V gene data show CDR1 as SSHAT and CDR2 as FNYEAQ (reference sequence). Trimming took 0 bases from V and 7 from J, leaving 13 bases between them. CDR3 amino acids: CASSLAEGAWNEQFF. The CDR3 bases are TGTGCCAGCAGCTTAGCGGAGGGGGCCTGGAATGAGCAGTTCTTC.

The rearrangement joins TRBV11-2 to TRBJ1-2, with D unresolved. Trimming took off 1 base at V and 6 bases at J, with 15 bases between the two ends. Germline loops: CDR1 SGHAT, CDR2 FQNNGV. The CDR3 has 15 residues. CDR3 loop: CASSLGPDGVNGYTF. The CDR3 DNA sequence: TGTGCCAGCAGCTTAGGGCCAGATGGAGTAAATGGCTACACCTTC. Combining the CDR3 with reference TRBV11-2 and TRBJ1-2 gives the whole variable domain EAGVAQSPRYKIIEKRQSVAFWCNPISGHATLYWYQQILGQGPKLLIQFQNNGVVDDSQLPKDRFSAERLKGVDSTLKIQPAKLEDSAVYLCASSLGPDGVNGYTFGSGTRLTVV.

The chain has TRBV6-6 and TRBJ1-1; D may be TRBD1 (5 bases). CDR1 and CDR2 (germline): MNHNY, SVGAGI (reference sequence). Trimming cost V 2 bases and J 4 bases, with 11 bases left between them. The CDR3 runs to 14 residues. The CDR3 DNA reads TGTGCCAGCAGTTACGGGGGGACGCGCACTGAAGCTTTCTTT. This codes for CASSYGGTRTEAFF.

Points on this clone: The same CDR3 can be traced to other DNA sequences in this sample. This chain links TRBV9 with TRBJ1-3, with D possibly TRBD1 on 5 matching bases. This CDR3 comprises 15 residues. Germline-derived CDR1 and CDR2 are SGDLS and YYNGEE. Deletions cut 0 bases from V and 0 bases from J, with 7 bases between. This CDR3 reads CASSVGRGSGNTIYF. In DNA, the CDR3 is TGTGCCAGCAGCGTAGGAAGGGGCTCTGGAAACACCATATATTTT.

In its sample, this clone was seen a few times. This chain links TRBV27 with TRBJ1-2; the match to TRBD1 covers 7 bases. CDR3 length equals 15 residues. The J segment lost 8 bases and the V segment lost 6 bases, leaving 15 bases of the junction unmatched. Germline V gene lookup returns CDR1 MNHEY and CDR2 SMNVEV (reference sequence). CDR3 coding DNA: TGTGCCAGCAGCACTGGGACAGCCCAAGGACGGGGCTACACCTTC. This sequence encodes CASSTGTAQGRGYTF.

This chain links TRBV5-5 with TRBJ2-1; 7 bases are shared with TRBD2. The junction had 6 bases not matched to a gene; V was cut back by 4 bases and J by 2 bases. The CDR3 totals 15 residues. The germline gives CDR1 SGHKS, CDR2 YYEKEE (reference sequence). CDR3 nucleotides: TGTGCCAGCAGCCAAGGCGGGGGAGCCTACAATGAGCAGTTCTTC. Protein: CASSQGGGAYNEQFF.

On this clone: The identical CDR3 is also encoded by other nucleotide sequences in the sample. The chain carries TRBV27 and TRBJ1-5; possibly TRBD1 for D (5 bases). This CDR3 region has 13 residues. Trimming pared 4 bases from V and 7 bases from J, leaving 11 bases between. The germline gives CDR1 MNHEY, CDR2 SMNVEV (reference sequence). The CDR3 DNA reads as TGTGCCAGCAGTTCCCAGGGCAGGCAGCCCCAGCATTTT. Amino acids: CASSSQGRQPQHF.

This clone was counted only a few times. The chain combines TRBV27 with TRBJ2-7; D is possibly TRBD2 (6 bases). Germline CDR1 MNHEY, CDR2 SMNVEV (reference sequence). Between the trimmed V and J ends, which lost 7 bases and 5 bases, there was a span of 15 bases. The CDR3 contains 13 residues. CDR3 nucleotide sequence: TGTGCCAGCAATAGACGGGGGTCGGACGAGCAGTACTTC. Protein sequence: CASNRRGSDEQYF.

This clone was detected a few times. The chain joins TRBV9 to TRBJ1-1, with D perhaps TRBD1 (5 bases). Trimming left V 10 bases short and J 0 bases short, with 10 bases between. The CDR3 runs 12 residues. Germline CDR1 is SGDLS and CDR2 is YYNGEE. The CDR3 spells CAGQGMNTEAFF. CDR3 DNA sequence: TGTGCCGGGCAGGGAATGAACACTGAAGCTTTCTTT.

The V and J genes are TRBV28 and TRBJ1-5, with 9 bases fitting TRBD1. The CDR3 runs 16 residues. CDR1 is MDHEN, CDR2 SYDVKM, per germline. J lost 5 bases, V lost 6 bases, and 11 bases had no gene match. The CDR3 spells CASRLNPGQGDQPQHF. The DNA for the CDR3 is TGTGCCAGCAGACTAAACCCGGGACAGGGCGATCAGCCCCAGCATTTT.

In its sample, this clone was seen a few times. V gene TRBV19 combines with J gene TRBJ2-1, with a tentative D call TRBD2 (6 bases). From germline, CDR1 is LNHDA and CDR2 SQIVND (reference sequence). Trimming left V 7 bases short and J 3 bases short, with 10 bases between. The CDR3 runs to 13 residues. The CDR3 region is CASKGGNYNEQFF. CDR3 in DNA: TGTGCCAGTAAAGGAGGGAACTACAATGAGCAGTTCTTC.

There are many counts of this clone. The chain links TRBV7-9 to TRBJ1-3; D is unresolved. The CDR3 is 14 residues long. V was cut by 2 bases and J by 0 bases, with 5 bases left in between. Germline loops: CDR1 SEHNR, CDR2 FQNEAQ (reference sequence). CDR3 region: CASSLLDSGNTIYF. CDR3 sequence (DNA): TGTGCCAGCAGCTTACTTGACTCTGGAAACACCATATATTTT. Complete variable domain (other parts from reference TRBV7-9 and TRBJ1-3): DTGVSQNPRHKITKRGQNVTFRCDPISEHNRLYWYRQTLGQGPEFLTYFQNEAQLEKSRLLSDRFSAERPKGSFSTLEIQRTEQGDSAMYLCASSLLDSGNTIYFGEGSWLTVV.

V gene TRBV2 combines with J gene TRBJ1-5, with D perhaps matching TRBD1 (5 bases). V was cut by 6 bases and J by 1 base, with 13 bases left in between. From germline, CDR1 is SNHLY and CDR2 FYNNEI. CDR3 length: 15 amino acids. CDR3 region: CASSPAGLSNQPQHF. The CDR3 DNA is TGTGCCAGCAGCCCAGCAGGGTTGAGCAATCAGCCCCAGCATTTT.

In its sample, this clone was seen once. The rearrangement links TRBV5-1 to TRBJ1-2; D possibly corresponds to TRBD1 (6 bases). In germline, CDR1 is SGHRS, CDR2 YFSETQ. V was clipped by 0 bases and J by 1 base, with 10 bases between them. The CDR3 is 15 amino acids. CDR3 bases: TGCGCCAGCAGCTTGGCCGGGACAAATAACTATGGCTACACCTTC. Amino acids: CASSLAGTNNYGYTF. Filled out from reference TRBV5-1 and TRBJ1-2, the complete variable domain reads KAGVTQTPRYLIKTRGQQVTLSCSPISGHRSVSWYQQTPGQGLQFLFEYFSETQRNKGNFPGRFSGRQFSNSRSEMNVSTLELGDSALYLCASSLAGTNNYGYTFGSGTRLTVV.

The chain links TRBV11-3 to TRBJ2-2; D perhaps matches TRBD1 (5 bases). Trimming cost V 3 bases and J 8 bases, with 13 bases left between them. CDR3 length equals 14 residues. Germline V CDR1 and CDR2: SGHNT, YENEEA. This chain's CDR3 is CASSFSRVSGELFF. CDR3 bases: TGTGCCAGCAGCTTCTCCAGGGTATCGGGGGAGCTGTTTTTT.

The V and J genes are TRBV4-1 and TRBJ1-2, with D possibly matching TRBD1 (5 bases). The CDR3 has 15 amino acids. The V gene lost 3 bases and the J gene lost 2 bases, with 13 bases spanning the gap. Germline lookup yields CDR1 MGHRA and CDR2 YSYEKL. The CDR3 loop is CASSQETVSNYGYTF. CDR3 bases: TGCGCCAGCAGCCAGGAGACAGTGTCGAACTATGGCTACACCTTC.

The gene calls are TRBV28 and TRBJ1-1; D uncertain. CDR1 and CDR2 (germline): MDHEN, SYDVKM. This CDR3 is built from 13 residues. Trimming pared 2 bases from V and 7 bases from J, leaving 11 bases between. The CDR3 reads CASSLNGPSEAFF. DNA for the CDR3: TGTGCCAGCAGTTTAAACGGACCGAGTGAAGCTTTCTTT. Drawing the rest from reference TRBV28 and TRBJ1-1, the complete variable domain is DVKVTQSSRYLVKRTGEKVFLECVQDMDHENMFWYRQDPGLGLRLIYFSYDVKMKEKGDIPEGYSVSREKKERFSLILESASTNQTSMYLCASSLNGPSEAFFGQGTRLTVV.

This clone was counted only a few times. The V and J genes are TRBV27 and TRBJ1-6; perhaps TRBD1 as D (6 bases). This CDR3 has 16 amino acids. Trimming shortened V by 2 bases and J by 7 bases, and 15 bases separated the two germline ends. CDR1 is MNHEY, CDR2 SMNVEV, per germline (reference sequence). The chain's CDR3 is CASSLNGGQRNSPLHF. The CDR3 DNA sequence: TGTGCCAGCAGTTTAAACGGGGGCCAGAGAAATTCACCCCTCCACTTT.

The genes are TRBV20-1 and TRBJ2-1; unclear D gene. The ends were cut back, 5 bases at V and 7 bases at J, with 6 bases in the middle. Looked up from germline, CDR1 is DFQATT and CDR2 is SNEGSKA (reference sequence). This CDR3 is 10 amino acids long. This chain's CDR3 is CSASSNEQFF. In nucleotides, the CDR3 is TGCAGTGCTTCAAGTAATGAGCAGTTCTTC.

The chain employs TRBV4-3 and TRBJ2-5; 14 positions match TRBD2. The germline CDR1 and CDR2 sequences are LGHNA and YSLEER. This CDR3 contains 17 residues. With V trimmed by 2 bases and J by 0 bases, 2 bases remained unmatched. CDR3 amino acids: CASSQRTSGGNQETQYF. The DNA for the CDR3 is TGCGCCAGCAGCCAACGGACTAGCGGGGGGAACCAAGAGACCCAGTACTTC.